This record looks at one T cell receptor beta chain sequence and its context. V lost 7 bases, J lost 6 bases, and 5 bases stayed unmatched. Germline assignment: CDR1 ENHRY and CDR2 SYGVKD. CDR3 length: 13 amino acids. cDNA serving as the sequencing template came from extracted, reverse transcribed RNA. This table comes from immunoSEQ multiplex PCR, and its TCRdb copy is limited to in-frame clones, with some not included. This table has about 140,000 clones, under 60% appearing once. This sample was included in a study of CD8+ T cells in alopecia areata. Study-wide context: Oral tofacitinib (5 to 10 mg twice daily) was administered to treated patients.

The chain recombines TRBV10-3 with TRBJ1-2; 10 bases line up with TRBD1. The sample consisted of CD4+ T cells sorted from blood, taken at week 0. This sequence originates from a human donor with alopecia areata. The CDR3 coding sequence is TGTGCCATCACCCCGGGACAGGGGAATGGCTACACCTTC. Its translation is CAITPGQGNGYTF.